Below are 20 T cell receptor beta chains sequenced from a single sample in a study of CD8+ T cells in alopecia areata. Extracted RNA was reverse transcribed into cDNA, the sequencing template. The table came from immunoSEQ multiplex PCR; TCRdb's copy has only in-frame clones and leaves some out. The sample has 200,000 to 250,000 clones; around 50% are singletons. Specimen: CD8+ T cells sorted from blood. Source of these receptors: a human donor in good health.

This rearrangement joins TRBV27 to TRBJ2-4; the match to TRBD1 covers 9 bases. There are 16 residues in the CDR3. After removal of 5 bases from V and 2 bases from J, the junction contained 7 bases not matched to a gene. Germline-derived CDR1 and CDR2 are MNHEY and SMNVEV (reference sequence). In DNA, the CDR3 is TGTGCCAGCAGTCTGACAGGGGGTGGGTCCAAAAACATTCAGTACTTC. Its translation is CASSLTGGGSKNIQYF.

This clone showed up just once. The CDR3 here is CASSLDVDTSNYGYTF. As DNA, the CDR3 is TGTGCCAGTAGTCTGGACGTCGATACGAGTAACTATGGCTACACCTTC. The rearrangement links TRBV19 to TRBJ1-2; D call uncertain. CDR1 LNHDA and CDR2 SQIVND come from the germline V gene (reference sequence). The germline V and J ends were trimmed by 5 bases and 1 base, with 17 bases remaining between them. CDR3 size: 16 residues. Based on the CDR3 plus reference TRBV19 and TRBJ1-2, the full variable domain is DGGITQSPKYLFRKEGQNVTLSCEQNLNHDAMYWYRQDPGQGLRLIYYSQIVNDFQKGDIAEGYSVSREKKESFPLTVTSAQKNPTAFYLCASSLDVDTSNYGYTFGSGTRLTVV.

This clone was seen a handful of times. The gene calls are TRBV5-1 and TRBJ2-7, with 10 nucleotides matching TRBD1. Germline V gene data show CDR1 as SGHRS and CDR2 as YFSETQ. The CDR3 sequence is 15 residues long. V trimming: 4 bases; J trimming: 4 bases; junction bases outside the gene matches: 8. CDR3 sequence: CASSPPPGQGYEQYF. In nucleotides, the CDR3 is TGCGCCAGCAGCCCCCCACCGGGACAGGGGTACGAGCAGTACTTC. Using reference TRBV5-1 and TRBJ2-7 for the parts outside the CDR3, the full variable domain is KAGVTQTPRYLIKTRGQQVTLSCSPISGHRSVSWYQQTPGQGLQFLFEYFSETQRNKGNFPGRFSGRQFSNSRSEMNVSTLELGDSALYLCASSPPPGQGYEQYFGPGTRLTVT.

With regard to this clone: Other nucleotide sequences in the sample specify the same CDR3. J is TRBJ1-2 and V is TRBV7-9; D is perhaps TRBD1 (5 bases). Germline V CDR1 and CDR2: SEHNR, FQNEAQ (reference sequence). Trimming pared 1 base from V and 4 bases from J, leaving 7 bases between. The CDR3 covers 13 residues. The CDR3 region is CASSLGGAYGYTF. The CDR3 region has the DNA TGTGCCAGCAGCTTAGGTGGGGCCTATGGCTACACCTTC.

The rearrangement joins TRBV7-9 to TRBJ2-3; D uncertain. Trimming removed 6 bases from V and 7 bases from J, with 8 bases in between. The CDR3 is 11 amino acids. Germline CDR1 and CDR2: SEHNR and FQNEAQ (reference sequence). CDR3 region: CASRATNTQYF. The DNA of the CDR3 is TGTGCCAGCAGAGCTACGAATACGCAGTATTTT.

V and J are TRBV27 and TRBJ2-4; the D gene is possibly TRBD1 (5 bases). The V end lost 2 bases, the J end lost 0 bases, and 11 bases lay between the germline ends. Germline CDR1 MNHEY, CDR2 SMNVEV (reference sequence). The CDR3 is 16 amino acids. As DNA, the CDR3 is TGTGCCAGCAGTTTAGGGGCAGTACTAGCCAAAAACATTCAGTACTTC. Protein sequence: CASSLGAVLAKNIQYF.

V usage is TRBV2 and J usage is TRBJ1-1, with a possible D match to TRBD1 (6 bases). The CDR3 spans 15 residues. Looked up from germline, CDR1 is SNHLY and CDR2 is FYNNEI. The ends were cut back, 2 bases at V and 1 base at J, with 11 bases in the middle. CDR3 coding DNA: TGTGCCAGCAGTGAAATGGGACACGCGAACACTGAAGCTTTCTTT. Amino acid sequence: CASSEMGHANTEAFF.

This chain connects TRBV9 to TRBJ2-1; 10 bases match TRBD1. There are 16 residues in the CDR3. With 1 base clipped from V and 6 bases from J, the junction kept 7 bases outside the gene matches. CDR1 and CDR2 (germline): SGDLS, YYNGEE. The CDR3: CASSVYGTGAFNEQFF. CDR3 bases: TGTGCCAGCAGCGTATATGGGACAGGGGCTTTCAATGAGCAGTTCTTC.

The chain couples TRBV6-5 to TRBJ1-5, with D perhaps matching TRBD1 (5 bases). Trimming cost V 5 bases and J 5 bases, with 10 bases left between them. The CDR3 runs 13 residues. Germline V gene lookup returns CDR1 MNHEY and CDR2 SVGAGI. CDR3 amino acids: CASSPGGDQPQHF. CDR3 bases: TGTGCCAGCAGTCCCGGGGGGGATCAGCCCCAGCATTTT.

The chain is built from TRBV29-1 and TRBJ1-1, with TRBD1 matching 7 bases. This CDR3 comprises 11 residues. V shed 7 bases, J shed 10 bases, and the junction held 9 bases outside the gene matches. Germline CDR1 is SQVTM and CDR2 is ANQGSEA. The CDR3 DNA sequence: TGCAGCGCCAGGGACAGCGGCGTAGCTTTCTTT. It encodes CSARDSGVAFF.

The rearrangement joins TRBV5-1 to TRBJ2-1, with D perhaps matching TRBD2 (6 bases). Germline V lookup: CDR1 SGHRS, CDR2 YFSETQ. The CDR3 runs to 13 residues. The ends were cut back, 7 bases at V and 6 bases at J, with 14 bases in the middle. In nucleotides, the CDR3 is TGCGCCAGCGGTGGGACTCCGGGCAATGAGCAGTTCTTC. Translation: CASGGTPGNEQFF.

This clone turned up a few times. The CDR3 nucleotides are TGCAGCGTTGGACAGGGGAAGGATGGCTACACCTTC. It yields the protein CSVGQGKDGYTF. The rearrangement links TRBV29-1 to TRBJ1-2; 8 positions match TRBD1. Germline V gene data show CDR1 as SQVTM and CDR2 as ANQGSEA. The V gene end was trimmed by 4 bases and the J gene end by 6 bases; junction bases not matched to a gene: 4. This CDR3 region has 12 residues.

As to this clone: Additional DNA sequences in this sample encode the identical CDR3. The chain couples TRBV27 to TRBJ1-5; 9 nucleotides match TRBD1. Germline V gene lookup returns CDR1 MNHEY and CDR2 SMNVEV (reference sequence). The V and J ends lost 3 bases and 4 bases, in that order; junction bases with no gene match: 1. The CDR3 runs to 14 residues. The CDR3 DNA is TGTGCCAGCAGTTTGGGACAGGGAAATCAGCCCCAGCATTTT. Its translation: CASSLGQGNQPQHF.

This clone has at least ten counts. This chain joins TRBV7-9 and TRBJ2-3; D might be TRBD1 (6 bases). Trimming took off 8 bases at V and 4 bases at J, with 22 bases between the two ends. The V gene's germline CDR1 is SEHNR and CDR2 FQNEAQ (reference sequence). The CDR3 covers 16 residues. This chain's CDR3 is CASHLGGHERADTQYF. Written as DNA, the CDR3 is TGTGCCAGCCACCTAGGGGGTCACGAAAGGGCAGATACGCAGTATTTT.

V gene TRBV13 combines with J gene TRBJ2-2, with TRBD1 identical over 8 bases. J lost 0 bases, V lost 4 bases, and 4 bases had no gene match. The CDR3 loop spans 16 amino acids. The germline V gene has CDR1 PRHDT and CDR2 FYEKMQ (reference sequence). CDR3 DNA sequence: TGTGCCAGCAGCTCTACGACAGGGGCGAACACCGGGGAGCTGTTTTTT. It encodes CASSSTTGANTGELFF. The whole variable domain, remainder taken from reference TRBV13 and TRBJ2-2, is AAGVIQSPRHLIKEKRETATLKCYPIPRHDTVYWYQQGPGQDPQFLISFYEKMQSDKGSIPDRFSAQQFSDYHSELNMSSLELGDSALYFCASSSTTGANTGELFFGEGSRLTVL.

The CDR3 DNA follows: TGTGCCAGCTTCGGACAGACACCCTACGAGCAGTACTTC. Protein: CASFGQTPYEQYF. The genes are TRBV5-6 and TRBJ2-5; D perhaps matches TRBD1 (6 bases). Matching the DNA end better, TRBJ2-7 makes the J call doubtful. The CDR3 is 13 amino acids. The germline gives CDR1 SGHDT, CDR2 YYEEEE.

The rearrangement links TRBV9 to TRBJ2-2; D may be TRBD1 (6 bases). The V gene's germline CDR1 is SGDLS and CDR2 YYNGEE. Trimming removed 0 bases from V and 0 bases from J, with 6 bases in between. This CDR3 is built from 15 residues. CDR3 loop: CASSVGTANTGELFF. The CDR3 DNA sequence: TGTGCCAGCAGCGTAGGGACAGCGAACACCGGGGAGCTGTTTTTT.

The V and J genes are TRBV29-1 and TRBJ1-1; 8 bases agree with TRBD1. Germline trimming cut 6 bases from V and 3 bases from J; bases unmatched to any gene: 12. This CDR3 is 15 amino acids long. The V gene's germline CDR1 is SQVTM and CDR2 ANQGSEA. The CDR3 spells CSVKPGQAADTEAFF. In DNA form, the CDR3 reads TGCAGCGTGAAACCGGGACAGGCGGCGGACACTGAAGCTTTCTTT.

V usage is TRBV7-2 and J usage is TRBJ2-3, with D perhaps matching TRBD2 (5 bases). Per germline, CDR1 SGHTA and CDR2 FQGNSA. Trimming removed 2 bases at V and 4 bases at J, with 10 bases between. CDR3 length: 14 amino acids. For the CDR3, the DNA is TGTGCCAGCAGCTTACATCATAGCGCAGATACGCAGTATTTT. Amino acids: CASSLHHSADTQYF.

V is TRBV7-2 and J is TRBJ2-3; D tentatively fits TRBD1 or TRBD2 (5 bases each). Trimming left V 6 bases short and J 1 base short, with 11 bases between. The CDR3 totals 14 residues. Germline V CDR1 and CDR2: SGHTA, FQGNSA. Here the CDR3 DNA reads TGTGCCAGCAGTGGGACCCGGGGCACAGATACGCAGTATTTT. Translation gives CASSGTRGTDTQYF. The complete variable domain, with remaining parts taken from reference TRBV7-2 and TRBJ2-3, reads GAGVSQSPSNKVTEKGKDVELRCDPISGHTALYWYRQSLGQGLEFLIYFQGNSAPDKSGLPSDRFSAERTGGSVSTLTIQRTQQEDSAVYLCASSGTRGTDTQYFGPGTRLTVL.